The clone carrying this TCR beta chain was found many times. Its antigen is undetermined. These data originate in a study of T cell repertoires in cytomegalovirus infection. Looking at the study overall: Signatures in public TCR beta sequences pointed to both CMV infection and matching HLA type.

Points from the study as a whole: Clonotypes of TCR beta that were HLA-C-restricted and CMV-specific dominated the ex vivo response.

The junction had 10 bases not matched to a gene; V was cut back by 2 bases and J by 8 bases. The CDR3 covers 16 residues. Germline values: CDR1 SGHTA, CDR2 FQGNSA. TCRdb re-derived calls from the reads in MiXCR, one entry per CDR3 protein. The table lists a few hundred thousand distinct CDR3 sequences, over 15% of them singletons. The source is a human donor in good health (CMV status not recorded). Some clones in this sample may be carry-over from other donors' samples. The sample comprised CD8+ T cells from PBMCs. The rearrangement links TRBV7-2 to TRBJ2-1; 9 bases line up with TRBD2. For the CDR3, the DNA is TGTGCCAGCAGCTTATATCAAGGCGGGGGGGGCGATGAGCAGTTCTTC. This sequence encodes CASSLYQGGGGDEQFF.